This TCR beta chain is from a study of blood T cell repertoires in COVID-19. Study in general: Acute and convalescent COVID-19 samples came from the United States, Italy and Spain.

This clone was counted only a few times. Libraries were prepared by immunoSEQ multiplex PCR; TCRdb keeps only in-frame clonotypes and omits some of them. The sample comprises some 76,000 clones, around nine tenths of which are singletons, and about a tenth rests with the top ten. CDR1 SGHVS and CDR2 FQNEAQ come from the germline V gene. The junction had 13 bases not matched to a gene; V was cut back by 4 bases and J by 5 bases. This CDR3 region has 16 residues. The source material was peripheral blood. The rearrangement links TRBV7-8 to TRBJ2-7, with 8 bases lining up with TRBD1. This receptor was obtained from a young woman with acute or convalescent COVID-19. The CDR3 DNA follows: TGTGCCAGCAGCTCCGTGGTCCCGACAGGGGCGGACGAGCAGTACTTC. Encoded protein: CASSSVVPTGADEQYF.